One and the same sample provided the 16 T cell receptor beta chains below, sequenced in a study of response to subunit inactivated influenza vaccine. TCRdb analysed the RT-PCR reads with MiXCR anew, one entry per CDR3 protein. Among about 540,000 distinct CDR3 sequences, approximately 20% were seen once, and the ten largest hold approximately 3%. The sample was also linked to a second study, of T cells expressing NK-cell markers. This second study notes: Production of TCR beta cDNA relied on 5'RACE template switching with UMIs.

The sequences come from CD4+ T cells sorted from PBMCs, collected roughly 12 days after vaccination. Receptors originate from a man in his fifties who received an inactivated influenza vaccine.

This clonotype was seen a handful of times. The chain couples TRBV20-1 to TRBJ2-7, with D possibly being TRBD1 or TRBD2 (5 bases each). Germline CDR1 is DFQATT and CDR2 is SNEGSKA (reference sequence). This CDR3 is 13 amino acids long. Trimming left V 1 base short and J 7 bases short, with 14 bases between. The CDR3: CSARASGTGEQYF. The CDR3 nucleotides read TGCAGTGCTAGAGCCTCCGGGACGGGGGAGCAGTACTTC.

V gene TRBV30 combines with J gene TRBJ2-1; 12 nucleotides align to TRBD1. In germline, CDR1 is GTSNPN, CDR2 SVGIG (reference sequence). V lost 2 bases to trimming and J lost 7 bases; unmatched junction nucleotides: 3. CDR3 length: 14 amino acids. CDR3 sequence reads: CAWSLGQGANEQFF. The DNA of the CDR3 is TGTGCCTGGAGTCTGGGACAGGGGGCAAATGAGCAGTTCTTC. Filled out from reference TRBV30 and TRBJ2-1, the complete variable domain reads SQTIHQWPATLVQPVGSPLSLECTVEGTSNPNLYWYRQAAGRGLQLLFYSVGIGQISSEVPQNLSASRPQDRQFILSSKKLLLSDSGFYLCAWSLGQGANEQFFGPGTRLTVL.

In this sample, this clonotype turned up many times. The chain is built from TRBV5-1 and TRBJ2-2; TRBD1 matches at 7 bases. V shed 4 bases, J shed 1 base, and the junction held 4 bases outside the gene matches. CDR3 length: 15 amino acids. Per germline, CDR1 SGHRS and CDR2 YFSETQ. Written as DNA, the CDR3 is TGCGCCAGCAGCCGAGACAGGGTGAACACCGGGGAGCTGTTTTTT. Amino acid sequence: CASSRDRVNTGELFF.

This sequence joins TRBV14 and TRBJ2-1; D not resolved. The CDR3 extends over 12 amino acids. V was trimmed by 3 bases and J by 11 bases, leaving 11 bases between them. The germline V gene encodes CDR1 SGHDN and CDR2 FVKESK. The CDR3 region is CASSHGSVQQFF. DNA for the CDR3: TGTGCCAGCAGCCACGGAAGTGTGCAGCAGTTCTTC.

The chain joins TRBV5-5 to TRBJ1-5; weak D call: TRBD1 (6 bases). V lost 4 bases to trimming and J lost 7 bases, with 18 bases between them. The V gene's germline CDR1 is SGHKS and CDR2 YYEKEE (reference sequence). CDR3 length equals 15 residues. The CDR3 protein is CASSEKQGPGQPQHF. CDR3 nucleotide sequence: TGTGCCAGCAGCGAAAAACAGGGACCCGGACAGCCCCAGCATTTT.

As for this clonotype: This clone may be a read error of a much larger clone one base away. In DNA form, the CDR3 reads TGTGCCAGCAGCGTAGGAGTCGGCGAACGGTATCGGGGAAACACCATACATTTT. It translates to CASSVGVGERYRGNTIHF. J is TRBJ1-3 and V is TRBV9, with D unresolved. Germline CDR1 is SGDLS and CDR2 is YYNGEE. The CDR3 runs 18 residues.

The V call is TRBV5-1, the J call TRBJ2-3; D perhaps matches TRBD1 (6 bases). Trimming stripped 4 bases from V and 4 bases from J, with 13 bases between. The CDR3 covers 14 residues. Germline CDR1 is SGHRS and CDR2 is YFSETQ. This CDR3 is CASSLRTVADTQYF. The CDR3, as DNA: TGCGCCAGCAGCCTAAGGACAGTGGCAGATACGCAGTATTTT.

J is TRBJ2-7 and V is TRBV3-1; 8 positions agree with TRBD1. The ends lost 3 bases at V and 4 bases at J; junction bases unmatched: 14. The CDR3 covers 17 residues. Germline V gene sequence: CDR1 LGHDT, CDR2 YNNKEL (reference sequence). The CDR3 is CASSQLTGTGGVYEQYF. For the CDR3, the DNA is TGTGCCAGCAGCCAGCTTACCGGGACAGGAGGGGTATACGAGCAGTACTTC.

In regard to this clonotype: A much more abundant neighbour one base away suggests this may be a read error. The chain carries TRBV7-2 and TRBJ1-6; D is possibly TRBD1 (5 bases). V lost 5 bases, J lost 7 bases, and 6 bases lay in between. The CDR3 totals 12 residues. In germline, CDR1 is SGHTA, CDR2 FQGNSA. The CDR3 bases are TGTGCCAGCAGCAACAGGAATTCACCCCTCCACTTT. Amino acids: CASSNRNSPLHF.

The rearrangement joins TRBV21-1 to TRBJ2-5; TRBD1, the table's D call, was not compared with the DNA. TRBV21-1 is annotated as a pseudogene. The CDR3 extends over 15 amino acids. The CDR3 nucleotides read TGTGCCAGCAGCAAAACCCCTACAGGGTCTGAGACCCAGTACTTC. Its protein product is CASSKTPTGSETQYF.

This clonotype has only a few counts. The V call is TRBV29-1, the J call TRBJ2-5; D gene unclear. V was cut by 4 bases and J by 7 bases, with 10 bases left in between. CDR1 and CDR2 from the germline V gene are SQVTM and ANQGSEA. The CDR3 has 11 residues. DNA for the CDR3: TGCAGCGTTGTTGAGGTCGGGACCCAGTACTTC. Protein: CSVVEVGTQYF.

This clonotype was counted a few times. This chain connects TRBV7-9 to TRBJ1-3; D perhaps matches TRBD1 (6 bases). Germline-derived CDR1 and CDR2 are SEHNR and FQNEAQ (reference sequence). There are 17 residues in the CDR3. The V gene lost 3 bases and the J gene lost 0 bases, with 15 bases spanning the gap. The CDR3 is CASSLVKGGLSGNTIYF. CDR3 nucleotides: TGTGCCAGCAGCTTGGTCAAGGGGGGACTCTCTGGAAACACCATATATTTT.

CDR3 in amino acids: CASSLNRQFDQPQHF. In nucleotides, the CDR3 is TGTGCCAGCAGCTTAAATAGACAGTTCGATCAGCCCCAGCATTTT. The rearrangement links TRBV7-2 to TRBJ1-5; perhaps TRBD1 as D (5 bases). The length of the CDR3 is 15 residues. V was pared by 2 bases and J by 5 bases, with 13 bases between. Germline-derived CDR1 and CDR2 are SGHTA and FQGNSA.

The V and J genes are TRBV29-1 and TRBJ2-5, with TRBD2 identical over 9 bases. Per the germline V gene, CDR1 is SQVTM and CDR2 is ANQGSEA. This CDR3 region has 15 residues. V gave up 6 bases and J gave up 5 bases; unmatched junction bases: 13. The CDR3 DNA sequence: TGCAGCGTACGCGGGCTAGCGGGATTAGGGGAGACCCAGTACTTC. This translates into CSVRGLAGLGETQYF.

A few counts support this clonotype. V gene TRBV20-1 combines with J gene TRBJ2-5; D ambiguous. The CDR3 is made up of 14 amino acids. Per the germline V gene, CDR1 is DFQATT and CDR2 is SNEGSKA (reference sequence). V shed 3 bases and J shed 5 bases, with 16 bases lying between them. CDR3 DNA: TGCAGTGCTAGGCGGATGAGAGTAGGGGAGACCCAGTACTTC. Encoded protein: CSARRMRVGETQYF.

The genes are TRBV11-2 and TRBJ2-1; TRBD2 matches 16 bases. This CDR3 spans 20 amino acids. Germline CDR1 is SGHAT and CDR2 is FQNNGV. V trimming: 5 bases; J trimming: 0 bases; junction bases outside the gene matches: 10. The CDR3 nucleotides are TGTGCCAGCAGCAACCTGGGACTAGCGGGAGGGGTTAGCTCCTACAATGAGCAGTTCTTC. Amino acids: CASSNLGLAGGVSSYNEQFF.